A selection of T cell receptor beta chains follows, all from one sample in a study of blood T cell repertoires in COVID-19. Profiled with immunoSEQ multiplex PCR; TCRdb holds only in-frame clones, not every one. The table records approximately 120,000 clones, over 75% of them present only once. The sample consisted of peripheral blood. The receptor source for this set is a man aged 25-40 years with COVID-19, enrolled during active disease. The CDR3 runs from the conserved cysteine through the conserved F or W. Fields, in order: D gene, clone size, CDR3 length, V gene, J gene, CDR3 protein, CDR3 DNA. A D gene is named only where the DNA matches it firmly. Clone size is not always given. Where it is, it says once, few, many or a class for expanded clones.

-	-	14	TRBV19	TRBJ1-2	CASSIQADSDGYTF	TGTGCCAGTAGTATACAGGCAGATTCTGATGGCTACACCTTC
-	-	15	TRBV7-8	TRBJ2-1	CASSLTGVPYNEQFF	TGTGCCAGCAGCTTAACGGGGGTCCCCTACAATGAGCAGTTCTTC
-	once	10	TRBV6-1	TRBJ1-1	CASSEARFLF	TGTGCCAGCAGTGAGGCGCGGTTCCTCTTT
TRBD1	-	14	TRBV2	TRBJ2-7	CASRGDRSSYEQYF	TGTGCCAGCAGAGGGGACAGAAGCTCCTACGAGCAGTACTTC
TRBD2	once	15	TRBV5-6	TRBJ2-3	CASSLAAGEGDTQYF	TGTGCCAGCAGCTTGGCGGCGGGAGAAGGCGATACGCAGTATTTT
TRBD1	-	15	TRBV10-3	TRBJ1-5	CAIRERQGNNQPQHF	TGTGCCATCAGGGAGAGACAGGGGAACAATCAGCCCCAGCATTTT
TRBD2	-	13	TRBV7-9	TRBJ2-7	CASSLGLAGEQYF	TGTGCCAGCAGCCTGGGACTAGCGGGCGAGCAGTACTTC
TRBD1	-	15	TRBV11-2	TRBJ1-5	CASSLGQGAYQPQHF	TGTGCCAGCAGCTTAGGACAGGGGGCATATCAGCCCCAGCATTTT
TRBD1	-	13	TRBV10-3	TRBJ1-2	CAISGGQGGGYTF	TGTGCCATCAGTGGCGGGCAGGGGGGCGGCTACACCTTC
-	-	13	TRBV10-3	TRBJ2-3	CAISPVGTDTQYF	TGTGCCATCAGCCCCGTCGGCACAGATACGCAGTATTTT
-	-	13	TRBV5-8	TRBJ1-2	CASSSTGNYGYTF	TGTGCCAGCAGTTCTACAGGGAACTATGGCTACACCTTC
TRBD1	-	16	TRBV5-4	TRBJ1-1	CASSLDPRGLNTEAFF	TGTGCCAGCAGCTTGGATCCCAGGGGGTTGAACACTGAAGCTTTCTTT
TRBD1	-	15	TRBV7-3	TRBJ2-2	CASSSTGTAAGELFF	TGTGCCAGCAGCTCGACAGGGACAGCGGCCGGGGAGCTGTTTTTT
-	few	18	TRBV4-1	TRBJ2-7	CASSQEPPKGTYSYEQYF	TGCGCCAGCAGCCAAGAACCCCCTAAAGGGACATACTCCTACGAGCAGTACTTC
-	-	15	TRBV7-7	TRBJ2-1	CASSFSLTGWNEQFF	TGTGCCAGCAGCTTCTCTCTAACAGGATGGAATGAGCAGTTCTTC
TRBD1	-	17	TRBV4-1	TRBJ1-2	CASSQVPGGGAGYGYTF	TGCGCCAGCAGCCAGGTTCCCGGAGGGGGCGCAGGCTATGGCTACACCTTC
-	-	13	TRBV7-3	TRBJ1-1	CASSFGLNTEAFF	TGTGCCAGCAGCTTCGGTCTGAACACTGAAGCTTTCTTT
-	-	16	TRBV4-1	TRBJ1-3	CASSQDLGAGGNTIYF	TGCGCCAGCAGCCAAGATTTAGGGGCAGGGGGAAACACCATATATTTT
TRBD1	once	15	TRBV7-9	TRBJ2-7	CASSTAGTGFYEQYF	TGTGCCAGCAGCACCGCCGGGACAGGGTTCTACGAGCAGTACTTC
-	-	17	TRBV5-6	TRBJ1-2	CASSFRDTGLVLYGYTF	TGTGCCAGCAGCTTCCGGGACACTGGATTGGTGCTCTATGGCTACACCTTC
-	-	13	TRBV5-1	TRBJ2-7	CASSVQGGKEQYF	TGCGCCAGCAGCGTCCAAGGAGGGAAGGAGCAGTACTTC
-	-	11	TRBV9	TRBJ2-7	CASSSADEQYF	TGTGCCAGCAGTTCAGCGGACGAGCAGTACTTC
TRBD1	-	12	TRBV5-1	TRBJ1-2	CASSLGQGDNTF	TGCGCCAGCAGCTTGGGGCAGGGGGACAACACCTTC
TRBD2	-	16	TRBV29-1	TRBJ2-1	CSVEGSSGRADNEQFF	TGCAGCGTTGAAGGGTCTAGCGGGAGGGCCGATAATGAGCAGTTCTTC